Following are 27 T cell receptor beta chains from one sample sequenced in a study of blood T cells in healthy people across ages. It was with a sample-barcoded 5' primer and a J-beta primer mix that a second PCR of roughly 7 to 12 cycles was run. TCRdb passed the 5' RACE reads through MiXCR, listing each CDR3 protein once. The repertoire holds 600,000 to 800,000 distinct CDR3 sequences, with under 25% as singletons. Material for sequencing was blood. The receptor set was obtained from a man in his 70s in good health.

This clonotype was seen only once. The gene calls are TRBV6-5 and TRBJ2-1; tentative D call: TRBD1 (6 bases). The length of the CDR3 is 15 residues. Germline CDR1 MNHEY, CDR2 SVGAGI. Trimming left V 0 bases short and J 2 bases short, with 8 bases between. CDR3 nucleotide sequence: TGTGCCAGCAGTTACTCCAGGGGCCCCTACAATGAGCAGTTCTTC. Translated, it gives CASSYSRGPYNEQFF.

This chain uses TRBV3-1 with TRBJ2-5; TRBD2 agrees at 11 bases. The DNA end is more similar to TRBJ2-7, so the J call may be wrong. CDR1 and CDR2 from the germline V gene are LGHDT and YNNKEL (reference sequence). The CDR3 has 18 amino acids. CDR3 nucleotide sequence: TGTGCCAGCAGCCAAGATCTTTCTAGGGCTAGCGGGAGGTACGAGCAGTACTTC. Its translation: CASSQDLSRASGRYEQYF.

The table lists this clonotype with a few counts. The rearrangement links TRBV5-1 to TRBJ2-5, with TRBD2 matching over 10 bases. The CDR3 is 16 residues long. The germline gives CDR1 SGHRS, CDR2 YFSETQ. V gave up 1 base and J gave up 5 bases; unmatched junction bases: 8. The CDR3 protein is CASSLSSGRGLETQYF. CDR3 in DNA: TGCGCCAGCAGCTTGTCTAGCGGGAGAGGTTTGGAGACCCAGTACTTC.

V and J are TRBV7-2 and TRBJ2-3; a possible D gene is TRBD2 (6 bases). From germline, CDR1 is SGHTA and CDR2 FQGNSA. This CDR3 spans 16 amino acids. Trimming left V 4 bases short and J 1 base short, with 15 bases between. The chain's CDR3 is CASSSLLASGTDTQYF. CDR3 bases: TGTGCCAGCAGCTCCTTACTAGCTAGCGGCACAGATACGCAGTATTTT.

The chain uses TRBV20-1 and TRBJ2-7; D might be TRBD1 (8 bases). The CDR3 consists of 13 residues. V was trimmed by 6 bases and J by 5 bases, leaving 17 bases between them. Germline values: CDR1 DFQATT, CDR2 SNEGSKA (reference sequence). CDR3 sequence reads: CSAGGQGGNEQYF. CDR3 coding DNA: TGCAGTGCAGGAGGACAGGGAGGGAACGAGCAGTACTTC.

This clonotype was recorded many times. The chain recombines TRBV20-1 with TRBJ2-3; tentative D call: TRBD2 (5 bases). Trimming shortened V by 6 bases and J by 2 bases, and 9 bases separated the two germline ends. This CDR3 spans 12 amino acids. Germline V gene lookup returns CDR1 DFQATT and CDR2 SNEGSKA (reference sequence). This chain's CDR3 is CSAVTTTDTQYF. DNA for the CDR3: TGCAGTGCCGTGACTACCACAGATACGCAGTATTTT.

This clonotype has more than one count but fewer than ten. V usage is TRBV5-1 and J usage is TRBJ2-5; D may correspond to TRBD1 or TRBD2 (5 bases each). Trimming removed 3 bases from V and 5 bases from J, with 11 bases in between. CDR3 size: 13 residues. Germline CDR1 reads SGHRS; CDR2 reads YFSETQ. The CDR3 region is CASSSGAMETQYF. The CDR3 DNA reads TGCGCCAGCAGCTCCGGGGCAATGGAGACCCAGTACTTC.

This clonotype was found a few times. This rearrangement joins TRBV7-2 to TRBJ2-7; the match to TRBD2 covers 13 bases. The CDR3 covers 18 residues. The germline gives CDR1 SGHTA, CDR2 FQGNSA. Trimming took 2 bases from V and 0 from J; bases not matched to a gene: 7. In DNA, the CDR3 is TGTGCCAGCAGCTTACGTACTAGCGGGAGGGATCACTCCTACGAGCAGTACTTC. Protein: CASSLRTSGRDHSYEQYF.

The chain joins TRBV6-5 to TRBJ1-1, with D possibly TRBD1 on 5 matching bases. Germline CDR1 MNHEY, CDR2 SVGAGI. V was cut by 6 bases and J by 3 bases, with 11 bases left in between. The CDR3 runs to 13 residues. In nucleotides, the CDR3 is TGTGCCAGCAGCTCGGACACTTACACTGAAGCTTTCTTT. It specifies CASSSDTYTEAFF.

Worth noting for this clonotype: At one of its ends the junction is not consistent with the germline gene, which may arise from a read error. This chain uses TRBV18 with TRBJ2-5; 11 bases map to TRBD2. CDR1 and CDR2 (germline): KGHSH, LQKENI. The CDR3 runs 15 residues. For the CDR3, the DNA is TGTGCCAGCTCACTCGGGACTAGCGGTAACAATGAGCAGCTCTTC. It encodes CASSLGTSGNNEQLF.

This clonotype was seen more than once but under ten times. J is TRBJ2-3 and V is TRBV5-1; TRBD2 aligns across 7 bases. There are 14 residues in the CDR3. The V and J ends lost 4 bases and 0 bases, in that order; junction bases with no gene match: 2. Per germline, CDR1 SGHRS and CDR2 YFSETQ. The CDR3 nucleotides are TGCGCCAGCAGCGAAGCGGGAAGCACAGATACGCAGTATTTT. Amino acid sequence: CASSEAGSTDTQYF.

This clonotype was seen more than once but under ten times. The missing conserved phenylalanine or tryptophan at the end of this CDR3 makes a read error likely. The chain recombines TRBV12-5 with TRBJ1-2; D call uncertain. The ends were cut back, 2 bases at V and 3 bases at J, with 10 bases in the middle. The CDR3 sequence is 14 residues long. CDR1 and CDR2 from the germline V gene are LGHNT and FRNRAP. DNA of the CDR3: TGTGCTAGTGGTTTGTGGCCGGACTACTATGGCTACACCCTC. It specifies CASGLWPDYYGYTL.

The rearrangement uses TRBV28 and TRBJ2-5; TRBD2 agrees at 10 bases. Gene TRBJ2-7 matches the end of the DNA better, so the J call may be wrong. CDR3 size: 17 residues. Germline V gene lookup returns CDR1 MDHEN and CDR2 SYDVKM. The CDR3 bases are TGTGCCAGCAGTTTTTCAGCGGGAGGGCCGGGGGGATACGAGCAGTACTTC. This encodes CASSFSAGGPGGYEQYF.

V gene TRBV5-1 combines with J gene TRBJ2-7, with D hard to call. V was pared by 6 bases and J by 0 bases, with 10 bases between. In germline, CDR1 is SGHRS, CDR2 YFSETQ. CDR3 size: 13 residues. The DNA of the CDR3 is TGCGCCAGCAAGGAGACCAACTCCTACGAGCAGTACTTC. As protein: CASKETNSYEQYF.

The gene calls are TRBV11-2 and TRBJ2-5; D may be TRBD2 (6 bases). CDR3 size: 15 residues. The V gene's germline CDR1 is SGHAT and CDR2 FQNNGV. V dropped 2 bases and J dropped 5 bases, with 15 bases sitting between them. The CDR3 loop reads CASSLNREWRETQYF. The CDR3 DNA is TGTGCCAGCAGCTTAAACCGGGAGTGGCGGGAGACCCAGTACTTC.

This clonotype was observed many times. This chain joins TRBV20-1 and TRBJ2-1; possibly TRBD1 or TRBD2 for D (6 bases each). Germline CDR1 reads DFQATT; CDR2 reads SNEGSKA (reference sequence). Trimming took off 0 bases at V and 7 bases at J, with 25 bases between the two ends. This CDR3 contains 18 residues. The CDR3 DNA is TGCAGTGCTAGAGATTTTATTGCGGCGGGAACAAGGGGGAATGAGCAGTTCTTC. It translates to CSARDFIAAGTRGNEQFF.

This clonotype was found a few times. The rearrangement joins TRBV7-9 to TRBJ2-5, with D possibly called TRBD1 or TRBD2 (5 bases each). Trimming shortened V by 5 bases and J by 0 bases, and 13 bases separated the two germline ends. Germline assignment: CDR1 SEHNR and CDR2 FQNEAQ (reference sequence). The CDR3 spans 15 residues. Here the CDR3 reads CASSVPGRNQETQYF. The CDR3 nucleotides read TGTGCCAGCAGCGTCCCGGGACGGAACCAAGAGACCCAGTACTTC. Variable domain in full (rest from reference TRBV7-9 and TRBJ2-5): DTGVSQNPRHKITKRGQNVTFRCDPISEHNRLYWYRQTLGQGPEFLTYFQNEAQLEKSRLLSDRFSAERPKGSFSTLEIQRTEQGDSAMYLCASSVPGRNQETQYFGPGTRLLVL.

For this clonotype: A much larger clone is a single base away; this may be a read error. The chain links TRBV29-1 to TRBJ1-1; D may be TRBD1 (6 bases). The CDR3 runs to 15 residues. Deletions cut 3 bases from V and 4 bases from J, with 18 bases between. Germline V gene sequence: CDR1 SQVTM, CDR2 ANQGSEA. CDR3 in DNA: TGCAGCGTTGATCTGGGACGGGGGGCAGTCACTGAAGCTTTCTTT. Translated, it gives CSVDLGRGAVTEAFF. Full variable domain (rest looked up from reference TRBV29-1 and TRBJ1-1): SAVISQKPSRDICQRGTSLTIQCQVDSQVTMMFWYRQQPGQSLTLIATANQGSEATYESGFVIDKFPISRPNLTFSTLTVSNMSPEDSSIYLCSVDLGRGAVTEAFFGQGTRLTVV.

In this sample, this clonotype turned up a few times. The gene calls are TRBV5-1 and TRBJ2-7; either TRBD1 or TRBD2 may fit D (5 bases each). The CDR3 contains 15 residues. Germline V gene sequence: CDR1 SGHRS, CDR2 YFSETQ. V lost 2 bases, J lost 4 bases, and 16 bases lay in between. The chain's CDR3 is CASSLNGRGWYEQYF. CDR3 coding DNA: TGCGCCAGCAGCTTAAATGGACGGGGCTGGTACGAGCAGTACTTC.

The chain uses TRBV2 and TRBJ2-3; no definite D call. The CDR3 loop spans 15 amino acids. Germline V CDR1 and CDR2: SNHLY, FYNNEI. With 0 bases removed from V and 3 bases from J, the gap between germline ends came to 10 bases. CDR3 in amino acids: CASSEAGQKTDTQYF. CDR3 coding DNA: TGTGCCAGCAGTGAAGCCGGGCAGAAGACAGATACGCAGTATTTT.

Comments on this clonotype: This likely reflects a read error, since a far larger clone is one base away. This chain uses TRBV3-1 with TRBJ1-1; perhaps TRBD1 as D (6 bases). The CDR3 contains 13 residues. With 5 bases removed from V and 3 bases from J, the gap between germline ends came to 10 bases. In germline, CDR1 is LGHDT, CDR2 YNNKEL (reference sequence). The CDR3 here is CASSLEGDTEAFF. The CDR3 region has the DNA TGTGCCAGCAGCTTAGAGGGGGACACTGAAGCTTTCTTT. The whole variable domain, filled in from reference TRBV3-1 and TRBJ1-1, reads DTAVSQTPKYLVTQMGNDKSIKCEQNLGHDTMYWYKQDSKKFLKIMFSYNNKELIINETVPNRFSPKSPDKAHLNLHINSLELGDSAVYFCASSLEGDTEAFFGQGTRLTVV.

The genes are TRBV25-1 and TRBJ2-5, with TRBD2 matching 7 bases. V was pared by 5 bases and J by 11 bases, with 14 bases of the junction left unmatched. Germline values: CDR1 MGHDK, CDR2 SYGVNS. The CDR3 runs 14 residues. The CDR3 loop is CASSSPGLAARQYF. The CDR3 DNA follows: TGTGCCAGCAGTTCCCCCGGGCTAGCGGCAAGGCAGTACTTC.

This clonotype was detected ten times or more. This rearrangement joins TRBV28 to TRBJ2-1; 13 positions match TRBD2. V was clipped by 5 bases and J by 1 base; unmatched bases: 11. The length of the CDR3 is 19 residues. Germline values: CDR1 MDHEN, CDR2 SYDVKM. This CDR3 reads CASSARSGLAGMSYNEQFF. DNA for the CDR3: TGTGCCAGCAGTGCTAGATCGGGACTAGCGGGAATGTCCTACAATGAGCAGTTCTTC.

This clonotype has just a few counts. The rearrangement uses TRBV4-2 and TRBJ1-4; 11 nucleotides agree with TRBD1. The CDR3 loop spans 16 amino acids. The V gene end was trimmed by 0 bases and the J gene end by 8 bases; junction bases not matched to a gene: 5. Germline V CDR1 and CDR2: LGHNA, YNFKEQ. DNA of the CDR3: TGTGCCAGCAGCCAAGATCTGGGACAGGGGGAAGAAAAACTGTTTTTT. This encodes CASSQDLGQGEEKLFF.

This clonotype has more than one count but fewer than ten. The V call is TRBV5-5, the J call TRBJ2-1, with 10 bases lining up with TRBD2. The CDR3 totals 17 residues. CDR1 and CDR2 from the germline V gene are SGHKS and YYEKEE (reference sequence). With V trimmed by 0 bases and J by 7 bases, 10 bases remained unmatched. The CDR3 region is CASSLGSGRPFTNEQFF. The CDR3 bases are TGTGCCAGCAGCTTGGGTAGCGGGAGGCCATTCACTAATGAGCAGTTCTTC.

The rearrangement joins TRBV5-1 to TRBJ2-7, with 9 positions matching TRBD2. The last part of the DNA fits TRBJ2-1 better; the J call may be wrong. This CDR3 comprises 15 residues. Germline CDR1 and CDR2: SGHRS and YFSETQ. The CDR3 loop reads CASSVIAGEVNEQFF. The CDR3 bases are TGCGCCAGCAGCGTGATAGCGGGAGAGGTCAATGAGCAGTTCTTC.

This clonotype was seen a handful of times. The chain recombines TRBV5-1 with TRBJ1-1; TRBD1 might be the D (5 bases). The V gene's germline CDR1 is SGHRS and CDR2 YFSETQ. The CDR3 consists of 13 residues. V dropped 2 bases and J dropped 11 bases, with 16 bases sitting between them. CDR3: CASSLEAGTLAFF. DNA for the CDR3: TGCGCCAGCAGCTTAGAAGCCGGGACGCTGGCTTTCTTT.